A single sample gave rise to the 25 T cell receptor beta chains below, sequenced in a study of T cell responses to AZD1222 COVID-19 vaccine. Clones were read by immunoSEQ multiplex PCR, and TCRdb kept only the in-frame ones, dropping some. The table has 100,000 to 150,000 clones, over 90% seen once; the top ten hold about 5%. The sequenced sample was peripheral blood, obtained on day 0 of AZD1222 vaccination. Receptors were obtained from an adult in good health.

The CDR3 bases are TGTGCCAGCAGCCCTCGGGACAGGGGGATTAATTCACCCCTCCACTTT. This translates into CASSPRDRGINSPLHF. This chain joins TRBV21-1 and TRBJ1-6; no DNA check was done on the table's D call, TRBD1. TRBV21-1 represents a pseudogene. The CDR3 totals 16 residues.

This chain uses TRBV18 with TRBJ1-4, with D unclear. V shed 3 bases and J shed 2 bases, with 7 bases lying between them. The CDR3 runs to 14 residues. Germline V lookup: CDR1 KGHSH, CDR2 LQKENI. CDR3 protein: CASSPRATNEKLFF. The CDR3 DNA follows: TGTGCCAGCTCACCGAGGGCCACTAATGAAAAACTGTTTTTT. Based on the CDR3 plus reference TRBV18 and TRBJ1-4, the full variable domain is NAGVMQNPRHLVRRRGQEARLRCSPMKGHSHVYWYRQLPEEGLKFMVYLQKENIIDESGMPKERFSAEFPKEGPSILRIQQVVRGDSAAYFCASSPRATNEKLFFGSGTQLSVL.

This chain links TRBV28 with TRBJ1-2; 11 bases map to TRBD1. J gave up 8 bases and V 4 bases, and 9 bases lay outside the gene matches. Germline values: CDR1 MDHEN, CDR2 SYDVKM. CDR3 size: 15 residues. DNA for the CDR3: TGTGCCAGCAGTTCGGAAGGACAGGGGGCTGGCGGCTACACCTTC. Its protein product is CASSSEGQGAGGYTF.

The CDR3 DNA is TGTGCCAGCAGCACCGACGGCGATACGCAGTATTTT. This sequence encodes CASSTDGDTQYF. The rearrangement uses TRBV7-9 and TRBJ2-3, with D uncertain. Per the germline V gene, CDR1 is SEHNR and CDR2 is FQNEAQ (reference sequence). The CDR3 is 12 amino acids. Trimming took off 5 bases at V and 6 bases at J, with 9 bases between the two ends. The complete variable domain, with remaining parts taken from reference TRBV7-9 and TRBJ2-3, reads DTGVSQNPRHKITKRGQNVTFRCDPISEHNRLYWYRQTLGQGPEFLTYFQNEAQLEKSRLLSDRFSAERPKGSFSTLEIQRTEQGDSAMYLCASSTDGDTQYFGPGTRLTVL.

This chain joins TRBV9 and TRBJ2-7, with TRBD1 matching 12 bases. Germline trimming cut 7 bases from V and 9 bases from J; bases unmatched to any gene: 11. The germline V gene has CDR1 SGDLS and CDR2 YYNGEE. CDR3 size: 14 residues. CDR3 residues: CASAPGQGALGQYF. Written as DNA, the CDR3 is TGTGCCAGCGCTCCGGGACAGGGGGCGCTGGGGCAGTACTTC.

CDR3: CASSATGLLGANEKLFF. The CDR3 coding sequence is TGTGCCAGCAGCGCGACAGGACTTCTTGGTGCTAATGAAAAACTGTTTTTT. The chain employs TRBV7-9 and TRBJ1-4; weak D call: TRBD1 (6 bases). Between the trimmed V and J ends, which lost 5 bases and 3 bases, there was a span of 19 bases. The length of the CDR3 is 17 residues. Germline loops: CDR1 SEHNR, CDR2 FQNEAQ (reference sequence).

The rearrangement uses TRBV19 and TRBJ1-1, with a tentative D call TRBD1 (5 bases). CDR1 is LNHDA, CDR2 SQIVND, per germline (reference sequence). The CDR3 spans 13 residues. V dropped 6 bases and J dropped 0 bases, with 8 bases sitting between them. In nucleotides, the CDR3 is TGTGCCAGTAGCCCAGGGATGAACACTGAAGCTTTCTTT. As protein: CASSPGMNTEAFF.

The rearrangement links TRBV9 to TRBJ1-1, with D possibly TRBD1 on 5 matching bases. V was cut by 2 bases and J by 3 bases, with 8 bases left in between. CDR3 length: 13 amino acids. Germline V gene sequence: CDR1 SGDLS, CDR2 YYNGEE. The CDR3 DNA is TGTGCCAGCAGCGTTGCAGGGCACACTGAAGCTTTCTTT. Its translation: CASSVAGHTEAFF.

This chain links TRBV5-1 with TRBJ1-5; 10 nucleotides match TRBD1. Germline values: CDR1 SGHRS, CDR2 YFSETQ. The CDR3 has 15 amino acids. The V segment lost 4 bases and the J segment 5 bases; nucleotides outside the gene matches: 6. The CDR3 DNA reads TGCGCCAGCAGCCGACAGGGGGCGCCGGATCAGCCCCAGCATTTT. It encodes CASSRQGAPDQPQHF.

CDR3 loop: CASSSGGFYGYTF. The CDR3 DNA reads TGTGCCAGTAGCTCCGGGGGTTTCTATGGCTACACCTTC. V is TRBV19 and J is TRBJ1-2; possibly TRBD1 for D (5 bases). V gave up 6 bases and J gave up 4 bases, with 12 bases separating them. The CDR3 is made up of 13 amino acids. Germline CDR1 reads LNHDA; CDR2 reads SQIVND (reference sequence).

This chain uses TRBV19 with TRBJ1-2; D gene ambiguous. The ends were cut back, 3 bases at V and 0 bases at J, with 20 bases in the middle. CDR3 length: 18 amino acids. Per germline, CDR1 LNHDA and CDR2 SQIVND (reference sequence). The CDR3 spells CASSIIGLLGIANYGYTF. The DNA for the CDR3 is TGTGCCAGTAGTATTATAGGCCTCCTTGGAATAGCTAACTATGGCTACACCTTC. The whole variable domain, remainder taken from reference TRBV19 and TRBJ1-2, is DGGITQSPKYLFRKEGQNVTLSCEQNLNHDAMYWYRQDPGQGLRLIYYSQIVNDFQKGDIAEGYSVSREKKESFPLTVTSAQKNPTAFYLCASSIIGLLGIANYGYTFGSGTRLTVV.

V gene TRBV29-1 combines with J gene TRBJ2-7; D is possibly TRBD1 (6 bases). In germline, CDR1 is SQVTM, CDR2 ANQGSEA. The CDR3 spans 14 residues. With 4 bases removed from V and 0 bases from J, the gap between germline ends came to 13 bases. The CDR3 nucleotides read TGCAGCGTTGCTGGGGGCCAAAACTCCTACGAGCAGTACTTC. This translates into CSVAGGQNSYEQYF.

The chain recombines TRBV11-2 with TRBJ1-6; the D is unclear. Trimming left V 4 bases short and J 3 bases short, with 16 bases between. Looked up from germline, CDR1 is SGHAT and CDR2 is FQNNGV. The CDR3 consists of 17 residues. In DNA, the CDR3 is TGTGCCAGCAGCTCCCCCGGAGGTTTCAACTATAATTCACCCCTCCACTTT. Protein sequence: CASSSPGGFNYNSPLHF.

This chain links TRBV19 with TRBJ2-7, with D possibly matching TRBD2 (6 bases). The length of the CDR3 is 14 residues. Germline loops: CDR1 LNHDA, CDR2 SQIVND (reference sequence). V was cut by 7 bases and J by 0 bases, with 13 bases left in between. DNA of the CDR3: TGTGCCAGTAAAGTTAGCGGTAGCTCCTACGAGCAGTACTTC. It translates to CASKVSGSSYEQYF.

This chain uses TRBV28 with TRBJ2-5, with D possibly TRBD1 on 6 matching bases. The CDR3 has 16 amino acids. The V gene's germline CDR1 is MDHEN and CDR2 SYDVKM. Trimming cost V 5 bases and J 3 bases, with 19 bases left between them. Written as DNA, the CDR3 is TGTGCCAGCAGTCAACTCCCCACAGGGTTGGAAGAGACCCAGTACTTC. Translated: CASSQLPTGLEETQYF.

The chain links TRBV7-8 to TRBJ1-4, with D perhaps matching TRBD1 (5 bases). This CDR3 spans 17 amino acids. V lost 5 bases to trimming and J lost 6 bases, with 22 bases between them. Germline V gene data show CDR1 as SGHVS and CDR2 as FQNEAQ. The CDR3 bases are TGTGCCAGCAGCGCAACCGCAGGAGGGACGGGCTATGAAAAACTGTTTTTT. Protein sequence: CASSATAGGTGYEKLFF.

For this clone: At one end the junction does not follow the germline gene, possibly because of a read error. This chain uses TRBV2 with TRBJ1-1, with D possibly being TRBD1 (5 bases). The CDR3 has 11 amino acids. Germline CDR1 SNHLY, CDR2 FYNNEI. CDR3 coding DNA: TGTGCCTCCGGCAAGGACACAGAAGCTTTCTTT. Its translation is CASGKDTEAFF.

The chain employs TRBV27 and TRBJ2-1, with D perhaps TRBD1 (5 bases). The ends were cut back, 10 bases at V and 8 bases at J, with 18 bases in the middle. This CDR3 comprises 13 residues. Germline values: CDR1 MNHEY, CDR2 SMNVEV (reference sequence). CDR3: CATRQPNLDEQFF. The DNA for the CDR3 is TGTGCCACCCGACAGCCAAATTTAGATGAGCAGTTCTTC.

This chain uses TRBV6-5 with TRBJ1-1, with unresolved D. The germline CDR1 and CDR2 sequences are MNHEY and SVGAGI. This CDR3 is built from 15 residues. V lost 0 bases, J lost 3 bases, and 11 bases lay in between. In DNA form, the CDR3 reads TGTGCCAGCAGTTACTCTGGCAGCACCTACACTGAAGCTTTCTTT. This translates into CASSYSGSTYTEAFF.

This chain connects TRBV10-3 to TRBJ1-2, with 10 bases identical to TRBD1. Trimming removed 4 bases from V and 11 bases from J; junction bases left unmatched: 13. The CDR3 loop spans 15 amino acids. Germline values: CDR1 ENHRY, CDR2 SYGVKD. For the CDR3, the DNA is TGTGCCATCAGTGCTCCTCAGGCCGGGACAGGGGCATACACCTTC. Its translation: CAISAPQAGTGAYTF.

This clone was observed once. The CDR3: CASSDTRQGSYNEQFF. The CDR3 DNA reads as TGCGCCAGCAGTGATACTAGACAGGGATCCTACAATGAGCAGTTCTTC. This chain joins TRBV10-1 and TRBJ2-1; TRBD1 agrees at 7 bases. Germline loops: CDR1 WNHNN, CDR2 SYGVQD (reference sequence). The V gene end was trimmed by 3 bases and the J gene end by 1 base; junction bases not matched to a gene: 6. The CDR3 runs 16 residues.

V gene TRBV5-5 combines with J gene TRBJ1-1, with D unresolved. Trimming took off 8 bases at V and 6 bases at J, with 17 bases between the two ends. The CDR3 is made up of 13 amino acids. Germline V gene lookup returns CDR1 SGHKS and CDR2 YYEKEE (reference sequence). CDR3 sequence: CASSSRGSAEAFF. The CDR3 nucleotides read TGTGCCAGTAGTAGTCGGGGATCAGCTGAAGCTTTCTTT.

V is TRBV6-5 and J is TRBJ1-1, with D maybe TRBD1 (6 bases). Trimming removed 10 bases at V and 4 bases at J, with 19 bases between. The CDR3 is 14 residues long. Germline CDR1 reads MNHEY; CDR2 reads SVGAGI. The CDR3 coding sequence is TGTGCCACAGACAGGATGGTCGGGTCCACTGAAGCTTTCTTT. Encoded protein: CATDRMVGSTEAFF.

CDR3 in amino acids: CASSLEGFTDTQYF. In DNA, the CDR3 is TGCGCCAGCAGCTTAGAAGGGTTCACAGATACGCAGTATTTT. The V and J genes are TRBV5-1 and TRBJ2-3, with D uncertain. Germline CDR1 is SGHRS and CDR2 is YFSETQ. CDR3 length: 14 residues. V was cut by 2 bases and J by 2 bases, with 9 bases left in between.

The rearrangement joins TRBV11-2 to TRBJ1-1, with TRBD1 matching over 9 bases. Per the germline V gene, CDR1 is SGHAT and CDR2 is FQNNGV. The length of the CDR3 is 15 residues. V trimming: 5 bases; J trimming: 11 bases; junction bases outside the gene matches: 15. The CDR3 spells CASSSLDRGKIYAFF. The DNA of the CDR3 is TGTGCCAGCAGCAGCTTGGACAGGGGCAAGATCTATGCTTTCTTT.